The 18 T cell receptor beta chains below come from one sample, sequenced in a study of T cells after yellow fever vaccination. Each CDR3 protein gets one entry after TCRdb re-called the 5' RACE reads with MiXCR. The sample consists of 250,000 or so distinct CDR3 sequences, about 3.9% of them appearing once. The material sequenced was PBMCs, taken 15 days after the yellow fever booster vaccination. The source of these receptors is a man aged 18-30 years who received the YFV17D yellow fever vaccine.

There are many counts of this clonotype. The chain has TRBV7-2 and TRBJ2-7; 10 positions agree with TRBD1. The junction had 6 bases not matched to a gene; V was cut back by 2 bases and J by 5 bases. The V gene's germline CDR1 is SGHTA and CDR2 FQGNSA. CDR3 size: 15 residues. CDR3 amino acids: CASSLSLDRGDEQYF. The CDR3 DNA follows: TGTGCCAGCAGCTTAAGCCTGGACAGGGGGGACGAGCAGTACTTC.

This clonotype was seen many times. The chain links TRBV7-2 to TRBJ2-1; D is uncertain. CDR1 is SGHTA and CDR2 is FQGNSA in the germline V gene. The V end lost 6 bases, the J end lost 0 bases, and 15 bases lay between the germline ends. The CDR3 loop spans 16 amino acids. CDR3 coding DNA: TGTGCCAGCAGTCTTGCCGCCGTAAGCTCCTACAATGAGCAGTTCTTC. This sequence encodes CASSLAAVSSYNEQFF.

This clonotype was seen ten or more times. The chain combines TRBV20-1 with TRBJ2-5; 12 positions match TRBD2. Germline V lookup: CDR1 DFQATT, CDR2 SNEGSKA (reference sequence). V shed 3 bases, J shed 3 bases, and the junction held 5 bases outside the gene matches. This CDR3 has 15 amino acids. The CDR3 region has the DNA TGCAGTGCTAGTAGGAGGACTAGCGGGGAAGAGACCCAGTACTTC. This translates into CSASRRTSGEETQYF.

Many counts were recorded for this clonotype. The V call is TRBV5-1, the J call TRBJ2-2, with a weak D call TRBD1 (5 bases). The length of the CDR3 is 15 residues. V was pared by 5 bases and J by 1 base, with 12 bases between. Germline V lookup: CDR1 SGHRS, CDR2 YFSETQ. DNA for the CDR3: TGCGCCAGCAGTCGCAGGGCCAAGAACACCGGGGAGCTGTTTTTT. This translates into CASSRRAKNTGELFF. The full variable domain, completed using reference TRBV5-1 and TRBJ2-2, is KAGVTQTPRYLIKTRGQQVTLSCSPISGHRSVSWYQQTPGQGLQFLFEYFSETQRNKGNFPGRFSGRQFSNSRSEMNVSTLELGDSALYLCASSRRAKNTGELFFGEGSRLTVL.

This clonotype was found many times. The chain links TRBV29-1 to TRBJ2-3; D may be TRBD2 (5 bases). Germline V gene lookup returns CDR1 SQVTM and CDR2 ANQGSEA. This CDR3 comprises 13 residues. The V and J ends lost 4 bases and 2 bases respectively, with 10 bases between them. The CDR3, as DNA: TGCAGCGTTGGAGGGCGAACCACAGATACGCAGTATTTT. It codes for CSVGGRTTDTQYF.

This clonotype was counted a few times. The gene calls are TRBV15 and TRBJ2-1; 8 positions match TRBD2. Germline V gene lookup returns CDR1 LNHNV and CDR2 YYDKDF (reference sequence). V lost 0 bases, J lost 4 bases, and 2 bases stayed unmatched. The CDR3 spans 15 residues. The CDR3, as DNA: TGTGCCACCAGCAGAGAACTAGCGGAGTACAATGAGCAGTTCTTC. Encoded protein: CATSRELAEYNEQFF.

The V gene is TRBV6-2 or TRBV6-3, the J gene TRBJ2-7; D is undetermined. Looked up from germline, CDR1 is MNHEY and CDR2 is SVGEGT. Trimming removed 8 bases from V and 3 bases from J, with 11 bases in between. The CDR3 spans 12 residues. This chain's CDR3 is CASSPGDYEQYF. The CDR3 coding sequence is TGTGCCAGCTCACCTGGGGACTACGAGCAGTACTTC.

This clonotype has at least ten counts. The chain has TRBV7-2 and TRBJ2-3; D unclear. Trimming stripped 1 base from V and 2 bases from J, with 10 bases between. Germline V gene data show CDR1 as SGHTA and CDR2 as FQGNSA. The CDR3 spans 15 residues. The CDR3 spells CASSLGSEFTDTQYF. The CDR3 region has the DNA TGTGCCAGCAGCTTAGGGTCAGAATTCACAGATACGCAGTATTTT.

This clonotype has at least ten counts. V is TRBV20-1 and J is TRBJ1-5; D remains unclear. The V gene lost 3 bases and the J gene lost 4 bases, with 10 bases spanning the gap. The CDR3 is made up of 13 amino acids. Per the germline V gene, CDR1 is DFQATT and CDR2 is SNEGSKA (reference sequence). DNA of the CDR3: TGCAGTGCTAGGGTTTCAGCTAATCAGCCCCAGCATTTT. Translating it yields CSARVSANQPQHF.

This clonotype came up many times. This chain joins TRBV10-1 and TRBJ2-3; TRBD1 matches 10 bases. CDR1 and CDR2 from the germline V gene are WNHNN and SYGVQD (reference sequence). There are 15 residues in the CDR3. V lost 8 bases and J lost 2; bases outside the gene matches: 7. The CDR3 protein is CASSFGQGVTDTQYF. The CDR3 nucleotides read TGCGCCAGCTCTTTCGGACAGGGGGTCACAGATACGCAGTATTTT.

At least ten counts were recorded for this clonotype. The chain employs TRBV4-1 and TRBJ2-7, with TRBD2 matching over 8 bases. The V segment lost 3 bases and the J segment 3 bases; nucleotides outside the gene matches: 13. This CDR3 has 17 residues. The germline V gene encodes CDR1 MGHRA and CDR2 YSYEKL. The CDR3 reads CASSHSTQTSANYEQYF. CDR3 nucleotide sequence: TGCGCCAGCAGCCACTCAACTCAGACTAGCGCGAACTACGAGCAGTACTTC.

This chain links TRBV5-1 with TRBJ1-1; TRBD1 is a possible D gene (6 bases). The ends were cut back, 4 bases at V and 4 bases at J, with 14 bases in the middle. The CDR3 loop spans 14 amino acids. The germline V gene has CDR1 SGHRS and CDR2 YFSETQ. The CDR3 DNA follows: TGCGCCAGCAGCACACAGGGTGGAGCCACTGAAGCTTTCTTT. It codes for CASSTQGGATEAFF. The full variable domain, rest sourced from reference TRBV5-1 and TRBJ1-1, is KAGVTQTPRYLIKTRGQQVTLSCSPISGHRSVSWYQQTPGQGLQFLFEYFSETQRNKGNFPGRFSGRQFSNSRSEMNVSTLELGDSALYLCASSTQGGATEAFFGQGTRLTVV.

This clonotype was counted many times. The chain joins TRBV7-6 to TRBJ1-3; possibly TRBD1 for D (6 bases). CDR1 and CDR2 from the germline V gene are SGHVS and FNYEAQ. CDR3 length: 18 amino acids. Trimming stripped 4 bases from V and 0 bases from J, with 19 bases between. The CDR3 loop is CASSSGAVLPSSGNTIYF. As DNA, the CDR3 is TGTGCCAGCAGCTCGGGGGCAGTACTACCTAGCTCTGGAAACACCATATATTTT.

Many counts were recorded for this clonotype. The rearrangement uses TRBV7-8 and TRBJ2-6; 9 bases are shared with TRBD1. The CDR3 contains 17 residues. Germline CDR1 reads SGHVS; CDR2 reads FQNEAQ. V lost 7 bases and J lost 3; bases outside the gene matches: 10. The CDR3 nucleotides are TGTGCCAGCATCCGGGACAGGGTCTTCGGTGGGGCCAACGTCCTGACTTTC. Its translation: CASIRDRVFGGANVLTF.

This clonotype was seen only a few times. This rearrangement joins TRBV29-1 to TRBJ1-5; 7 bases align to TRBD1. After removal of 7 bases from V and 4 bases from J, the junction contained 7 bases not matched to a gene. This CDR3 region has 13 residues. The germline V gene has CDR1 SQVTM and CDR2 ANQGSEA. This CDR3 reads CSAAPGGNQPQHF. The CDR3 DNA sequence: TGCAGCGCTGCCCCAGGGGGGAATCAGCCCCAGCATTTT.

Ten or more counts support this clonotype. Because the CDR3's place on the DNA is in doubt, the DNA is left out and the CDR3 is given as listed by TCRdb. The chain recombines TRBV6-2 or TRBV6-3 with TRBJ2-4; the DNA was not compared with TRBD1, the D call given in the table. Germline CDR1 reads MNHEY; CDR2 reads SVGEGT. From its first to its last residue, the CDR3 has 18 amino acids. The CDR3 here is CASSPLWDRDLSKNIQYF.

This clonotype was observed many times. The gene calls are TRBV5-6 and TRBJ2-5; possibly TRBD1 for D (5 bases). Germline V lookup: CDR1 SGHDT, CDR2 YYEEEE. The germline V and J ends were trimmed by 4 bases and 7 bases, with 17 bases remaining between them. This CDR3 contains 14 residues. The CDR3 here is CASSPKGAFGTQYF. The CDR3 DNA follows: TGTGCCAGCAGCCCGAAAGGGGCCTTTGGGACCCAGTACTTC.

This clonotype was seen at least ten times. This chain links TRBV7-2 with TRBJ2-7; D is possibly TRBD1 (5 bases). Trimming took 5 bases from V and 6 from J, leaving 23 bases between them. CDR3 length: 16 amino acids. CDR1 SGHTA and CDR2 FQGNSA come from the germline V gene. The DNA for the CDR3 is TGTGCCAGCAGCACTTCGAAGGGGATCCAACTGGCCGAGCAGTACTTC. Residues: CASSTSKGIQLAEQYF.